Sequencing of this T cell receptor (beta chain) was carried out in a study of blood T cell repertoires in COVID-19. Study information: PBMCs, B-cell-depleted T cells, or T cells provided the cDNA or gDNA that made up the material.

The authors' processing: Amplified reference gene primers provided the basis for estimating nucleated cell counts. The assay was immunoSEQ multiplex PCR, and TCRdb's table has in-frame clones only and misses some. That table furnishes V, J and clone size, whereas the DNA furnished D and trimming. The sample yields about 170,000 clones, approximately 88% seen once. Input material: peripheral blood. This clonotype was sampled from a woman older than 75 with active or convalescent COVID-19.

CDR3: CASSLQGLSGNTIYF. CDR3 DNA sequence: TGTGCCAGCAGCCTCCAGGGCCTCTCTGGAAACACCATATATTTT. The rearrangement joins TRBV2 to TRBJ1-3; maybe TRBD1 (5 bases). The CDR3 is 15 amino acids. V lost 6 bases and J lost 0, with 12 bases in between. Germline V lookup: CDR1 SNHLY, CDR2 FYNNEI.